Below are 4 T cell receptor beta chains sequenced from a single sample in a study of T-cell reconstitution after alpha-beta-depleted transplantation in children. Researchers prepared the TCRbeta library using unique molecular identifiers, the study reports. TCRdb independently ran MiXCR on the PCR reads; one entry per CDR3 protein. The table has 600,000 to 700,000 distinct CDR3 sequences, around 14% seen once. The specimen comprised PBMCs, sampled before TCRalphabeta/CD19-depleted stem cell transplant. The origin of the receptors is a girl aged 2-15 years with congenital amegakaryocytic thrombocytopenia, due to receive a stem cell transplant.

Remarks on this clonotype: It may be a read error: a sequence one base away is much more abundant. The chain couples TRBV2 to TRBJ1-2; D not certain. Germline V lookup: CDR1 SNHLY, CDR2 FYNNEI. CDR3 length: 16 residues. The CDR3 sequence is CASSEARASLNYGDTF. CDR3 DNA sequence: TGTGCCAGCAGTGAAGCGCGGGCCAGTCTTAACTATGGCGACACCTTC.

In its sample, this clonotype was seen many times. The J gene is TRBJ2-7, the V gene TRBV5-1; D is undetermined. The CDR3 runs 13 residues. Looked up from germline, CDR1 is SGHRS and CDR2 is YFSETQ. V shed 1 base and J shed 5 bases, with 10 bases lying between them. CDR3 region: CASSLNYPDEQYF. The CDR3 DNA follows: TGCGCCAGCAGCTTGAACTACCCTGACGAGCAGTACTTC. Looking up the rest from reference TRBV5-1 and TRBJ2-7 gives the full variable domain: KAGVTQTPRYLIKTRGQQVTLSCSPISGHRSVSWYQQTPGQGLQFLFEYFSETQRNKGNFPGRFSGRQFSNSRSEMNVSTLELGDSALYLCASSLNYPDEQYFGPGTRLTVT.

The chain joins TRBV5-1 to TRBJ2-3; D possibly corresponds to TRBD2 (6 bases). Germline V gene sequence: CDR1 SGHRS, CDR2 YFSETQ. CDR3 size: 18 residues. Trimming left V 5 bases short and J 3 bases short, with 25 bases between. The CDR3 sequence is CASRRGSGPGLATDTQYF. The CDR3 DNA reads as TGCGCCAGCAGGCGGGGATCAGGACCGGGACTGGCAACAGATACGCAGTATTTT.

In its sample, this clonotype was seen a few times. This sequence joins TRBV18 and TRBJ2-3; TRBD2 might be the D (5 bases). In germline, CDR1 is KGHSH, CDR2 LQKENI. The CDR3 contains 16 residues. The V end lost 3 bases, the J end lost 4 bases, and 17 bases lay between the germline ends. CDR3 sequence reads: CASSPSGVSIADTQYF. As DNA, the CDR3 is TGTGCCAGCTCACCGTCCGGGGTGTCGATCGCAGATACGCAGTATTTT.